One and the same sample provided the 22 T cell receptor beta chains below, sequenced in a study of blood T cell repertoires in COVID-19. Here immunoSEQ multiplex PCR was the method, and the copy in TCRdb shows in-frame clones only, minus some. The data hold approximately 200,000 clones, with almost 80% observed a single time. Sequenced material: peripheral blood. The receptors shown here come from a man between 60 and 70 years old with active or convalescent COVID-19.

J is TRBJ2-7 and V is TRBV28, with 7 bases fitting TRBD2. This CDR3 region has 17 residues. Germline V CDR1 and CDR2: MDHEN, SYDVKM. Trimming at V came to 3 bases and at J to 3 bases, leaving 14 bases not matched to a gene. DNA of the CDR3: TGTGCCAGCAGTTTCTACGGGGGAGGGATTATGATCTACGAGCAGTACTTC. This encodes CASSFYGGGIMIYEQYF.

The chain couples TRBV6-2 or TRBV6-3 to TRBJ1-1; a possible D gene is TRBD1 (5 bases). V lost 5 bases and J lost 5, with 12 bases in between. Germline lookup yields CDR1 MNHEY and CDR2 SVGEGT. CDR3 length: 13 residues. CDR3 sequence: CASSRGGVTEAFF. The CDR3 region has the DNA TGTGCCAGCAGTAGGGGAGGGGTTACTGAAGCTTTCTTT.

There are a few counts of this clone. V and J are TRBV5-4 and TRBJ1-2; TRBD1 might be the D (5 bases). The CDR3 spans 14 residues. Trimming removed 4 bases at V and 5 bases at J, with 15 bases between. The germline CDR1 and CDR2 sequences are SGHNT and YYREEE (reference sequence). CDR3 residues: CASSPVGQPYGYTF. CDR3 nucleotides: TGTGCCAGCAGCCCCGTGGGGCAGCCTTATGGCTACACCTTC.

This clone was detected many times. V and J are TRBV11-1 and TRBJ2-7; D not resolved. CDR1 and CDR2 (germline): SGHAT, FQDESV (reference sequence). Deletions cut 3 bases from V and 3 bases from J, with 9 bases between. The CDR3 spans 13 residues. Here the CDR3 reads CASSLSTHYEQYF. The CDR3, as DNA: TGTGCCAGCAGCTTGAGTACCCACTACGAGCAGTACTTC.

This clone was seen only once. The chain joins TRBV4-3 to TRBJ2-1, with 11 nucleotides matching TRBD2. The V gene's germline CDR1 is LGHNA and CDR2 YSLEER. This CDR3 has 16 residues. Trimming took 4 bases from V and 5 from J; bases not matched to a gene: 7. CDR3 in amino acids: CASSRTVSGGDNEQFF. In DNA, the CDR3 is TGCGCCAGCAGCCGGACTGTTAGCGGGGGGGACAATGAGCAGTTCTTC.

DNA for the CDR3: TGTGCCAGCAGAACGGGAAGCAATCAGCCCCAGCATTTT. This gives the protein CASRTGSNQPQHF. The chain carries TRBV27 and TRBJ1-5; D not resolved. Germline values: CDR1 MNHEY, CDR2 SMNVEV (reference sequence). Trimming removed 6 bases at V and 1 base at J, with 7 bases between. This CDR3 contains 13 residues.

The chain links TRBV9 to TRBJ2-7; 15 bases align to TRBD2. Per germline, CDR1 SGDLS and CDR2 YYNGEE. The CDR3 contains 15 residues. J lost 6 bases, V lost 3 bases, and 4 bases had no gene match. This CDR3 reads CASSESGLAGGEQYF. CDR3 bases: TGTGCCAGCAGCGAATCGGGACTAGCGGGAGGCGAGCAGTACTTC.

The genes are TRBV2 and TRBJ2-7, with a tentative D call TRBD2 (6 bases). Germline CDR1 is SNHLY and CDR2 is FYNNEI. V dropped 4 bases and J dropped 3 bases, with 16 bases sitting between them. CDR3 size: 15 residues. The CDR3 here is CASSALRRANYEQYF. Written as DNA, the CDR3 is TGTGCCAGCAGTGCCCTGAGGAGGGCGAACTACGAGCAGTACTTC. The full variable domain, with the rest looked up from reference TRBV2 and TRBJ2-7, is EPEVTQTPSHQVTQMGQEVILRCVPISNHLYFYWYRQILGQKVEFLVSFYNNEISEKSEIFDDQFSVERPDGSNFTLKIRSTKLEDSAMYFCASSALRRANYEQYFGPGTRLTVT.

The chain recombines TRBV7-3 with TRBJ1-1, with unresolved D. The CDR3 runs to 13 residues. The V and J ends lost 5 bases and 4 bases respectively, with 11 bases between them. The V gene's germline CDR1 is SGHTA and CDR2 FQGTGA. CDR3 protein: CASSQRVATEAFF. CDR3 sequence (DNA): TGTGCCAGCAGCCAACGGGTGGCCACTGAAGCTTTCTTT.

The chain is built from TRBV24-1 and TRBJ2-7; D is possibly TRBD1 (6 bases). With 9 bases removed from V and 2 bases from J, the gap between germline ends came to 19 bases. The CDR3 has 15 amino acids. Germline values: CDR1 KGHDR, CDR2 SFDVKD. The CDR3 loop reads CATRPTQGGTYEQYF. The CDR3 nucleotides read TGTGCCACCCGACCCACACAGGGTGGTACCTACGAGCAGTACTTC.

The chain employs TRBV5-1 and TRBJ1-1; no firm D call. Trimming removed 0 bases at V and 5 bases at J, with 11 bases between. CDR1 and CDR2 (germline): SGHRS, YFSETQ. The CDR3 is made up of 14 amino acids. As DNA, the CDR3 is TGCGCCAGCAGCTTGGTGGCAGGTGGAACTGAAGCTTTCTTT. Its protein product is CASSLVAGGTEAFF.

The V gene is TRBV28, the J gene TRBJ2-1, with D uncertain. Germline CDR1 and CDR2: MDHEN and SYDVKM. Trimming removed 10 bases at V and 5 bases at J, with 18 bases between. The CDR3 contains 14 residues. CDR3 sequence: CATLTPWANNEQFF. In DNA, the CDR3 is TGTGCCACCCTTACTCCCTGGGCAAACAATGAGCAGTTCTTC.

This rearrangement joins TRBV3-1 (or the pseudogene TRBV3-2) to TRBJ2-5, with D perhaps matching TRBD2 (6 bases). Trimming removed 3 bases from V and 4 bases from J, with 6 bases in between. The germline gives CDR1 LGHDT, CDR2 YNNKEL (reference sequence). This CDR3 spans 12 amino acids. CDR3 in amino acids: CASSQGGETQYF. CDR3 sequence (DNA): TGTGCCAGCAGCCAGGGGGGAGAGACCCAGTACTTC.

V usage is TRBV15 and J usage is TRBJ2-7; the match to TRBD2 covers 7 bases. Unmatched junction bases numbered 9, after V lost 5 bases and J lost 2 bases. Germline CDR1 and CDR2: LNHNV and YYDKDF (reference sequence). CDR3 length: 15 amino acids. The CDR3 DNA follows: TGTGCCACCAGCCCGTTCCGGGAGGTACCCTACGAGCAGTACTTC. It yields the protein CATSPFREVPYEQYF.

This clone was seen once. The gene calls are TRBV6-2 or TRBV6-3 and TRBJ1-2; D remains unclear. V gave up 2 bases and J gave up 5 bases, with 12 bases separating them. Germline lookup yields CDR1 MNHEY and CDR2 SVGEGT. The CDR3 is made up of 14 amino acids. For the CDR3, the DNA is TGTGCCAGCAGTTACCCTGGCACAACGTATGGCTACACCTTC. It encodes CASSYPGTTYGYTF.

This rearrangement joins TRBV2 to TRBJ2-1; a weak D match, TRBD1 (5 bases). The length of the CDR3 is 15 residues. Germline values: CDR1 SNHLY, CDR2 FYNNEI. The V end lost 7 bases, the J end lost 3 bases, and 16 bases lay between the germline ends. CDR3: CASNPGAGIYNEQFF. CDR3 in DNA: TGTGCCAGCAATCCTGGGGCAGGGATCTACAATGAGCAGTTCTTC.

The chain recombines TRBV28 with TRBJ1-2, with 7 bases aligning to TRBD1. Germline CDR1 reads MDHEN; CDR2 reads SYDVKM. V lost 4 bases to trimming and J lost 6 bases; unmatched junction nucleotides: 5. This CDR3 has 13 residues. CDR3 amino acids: CASSYRGANGYTF. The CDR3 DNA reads TGTGCCAGCAGTTACAGGGGCGCAAATGGCTACACCTTC.

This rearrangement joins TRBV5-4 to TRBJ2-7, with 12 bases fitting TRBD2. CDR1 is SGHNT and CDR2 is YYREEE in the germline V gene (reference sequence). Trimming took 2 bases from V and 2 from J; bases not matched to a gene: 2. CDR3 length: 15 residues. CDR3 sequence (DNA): TGTGCCAGCAGCTTCGGACTAGCGGGAACCTACGAGCAGTACTTC. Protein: CASSFGLAGTYEQYF.

The CDR3 nucleotides read TGTGCCAGCAGCTCGAGCGGGACCAATGAGCAGTTCTTC. Amino acids: CASSSSGTNEQFF. The chain uses TRBV7-6 and TRBJ2-1; 7 bases fit TRBD2. This CDR3 has 13 amino acids. Germline V gene sequence: CDR1 SGHVS, CDR2 FNYEAQ. J was trimmed by 6 bases and V by 4 bases; bases with no gene match: 3.

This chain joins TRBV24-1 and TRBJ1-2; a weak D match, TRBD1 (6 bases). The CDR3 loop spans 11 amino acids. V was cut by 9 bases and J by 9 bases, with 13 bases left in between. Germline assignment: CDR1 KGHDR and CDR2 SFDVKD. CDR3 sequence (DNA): TGTGCCACCTCAAAGCGGGACAGCTACACCTTC. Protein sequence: CATSKRDSYTF.

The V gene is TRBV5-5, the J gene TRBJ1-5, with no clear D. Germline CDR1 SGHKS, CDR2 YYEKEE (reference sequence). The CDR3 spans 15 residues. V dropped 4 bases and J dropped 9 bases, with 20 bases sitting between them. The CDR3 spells CASSLTYGRDWPQHF. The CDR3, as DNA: TGTGCCAGCAGCCTGACGTACGGGAGAGATTGGCCCCAGCATTTT.

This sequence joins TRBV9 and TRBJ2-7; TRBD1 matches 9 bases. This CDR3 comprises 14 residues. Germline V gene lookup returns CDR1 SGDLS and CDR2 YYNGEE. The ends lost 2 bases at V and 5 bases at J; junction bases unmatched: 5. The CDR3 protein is CASSVTQGAHEQYF. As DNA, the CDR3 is TGTGCCAGCAGCGTTACACAGGGGGCGCACGAGCAGTACTTC.